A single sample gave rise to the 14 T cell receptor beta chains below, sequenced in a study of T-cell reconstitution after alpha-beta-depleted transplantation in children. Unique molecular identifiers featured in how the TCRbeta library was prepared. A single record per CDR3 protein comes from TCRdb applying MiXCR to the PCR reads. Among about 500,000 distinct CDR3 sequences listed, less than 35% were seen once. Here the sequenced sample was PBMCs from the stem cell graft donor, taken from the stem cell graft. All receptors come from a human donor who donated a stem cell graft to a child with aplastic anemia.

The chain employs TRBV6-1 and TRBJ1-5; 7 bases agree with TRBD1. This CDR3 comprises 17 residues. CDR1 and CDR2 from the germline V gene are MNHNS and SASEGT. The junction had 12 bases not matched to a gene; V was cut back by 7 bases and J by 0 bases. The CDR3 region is CASTQTGTAYSNQPQHF. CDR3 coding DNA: TGTGCCAGCACGCAAACCGGGACAGCATATAGCAATCAGCCCCAGCATTTT.

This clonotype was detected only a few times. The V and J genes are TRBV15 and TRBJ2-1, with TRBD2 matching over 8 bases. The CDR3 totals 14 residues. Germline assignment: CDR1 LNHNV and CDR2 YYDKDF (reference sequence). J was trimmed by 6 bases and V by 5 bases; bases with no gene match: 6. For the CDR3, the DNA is TGTGCCACCAGCCCCTACGCGGGAGGCAATGAGCAGTTCTTC. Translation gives CATSPYAGGNEQFF.

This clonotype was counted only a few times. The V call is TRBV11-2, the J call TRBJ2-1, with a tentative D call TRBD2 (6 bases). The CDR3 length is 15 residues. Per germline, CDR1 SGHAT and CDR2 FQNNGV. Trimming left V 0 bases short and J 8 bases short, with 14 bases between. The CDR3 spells CASSLDPGVVYEQFF. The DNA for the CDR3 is TGTGCCAGCAGCTTAGATCCGGGAGTAGTATATGAGCAGTTCTTC.

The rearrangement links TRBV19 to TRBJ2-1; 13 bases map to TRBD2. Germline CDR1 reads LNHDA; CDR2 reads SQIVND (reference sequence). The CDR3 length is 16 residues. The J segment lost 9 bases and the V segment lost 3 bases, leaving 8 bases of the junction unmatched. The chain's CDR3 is CASSMIGTSGTREQFF. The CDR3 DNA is TGTGCCAGTAGTATGATAGGGACTAGCGGGACGCGTGAGCAGTTCTTC. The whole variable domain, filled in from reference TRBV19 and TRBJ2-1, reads DGGITQSPKYLFRKEGQNVTLSCEQNLNHDAMYWYRQDPGQGLRLIYYSQIVNDFQKGDIAEGYSVSREKKESFPLTVTSAQKNPTAFYLCASSMIGTSGTREQFFGPGTRLTVL.

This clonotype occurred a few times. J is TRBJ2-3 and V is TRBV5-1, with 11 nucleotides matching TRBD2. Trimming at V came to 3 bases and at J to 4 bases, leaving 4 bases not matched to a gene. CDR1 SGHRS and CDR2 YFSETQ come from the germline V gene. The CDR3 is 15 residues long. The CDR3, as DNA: TGCGCCAGCAGCTCAACTAGCGGGAGTTCAGATACGCAGTATTTT. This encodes CASSSTSGSSDTQYF.

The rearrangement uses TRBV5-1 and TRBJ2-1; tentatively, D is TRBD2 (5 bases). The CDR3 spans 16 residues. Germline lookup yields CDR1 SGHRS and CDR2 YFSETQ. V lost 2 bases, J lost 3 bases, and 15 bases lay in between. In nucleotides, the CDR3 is TGCGCCAGCAGCTTTATCGACCAGGCGGGCTACAATGAGCAGTTCTTC. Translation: CASSFIDQAGYNEQFF.

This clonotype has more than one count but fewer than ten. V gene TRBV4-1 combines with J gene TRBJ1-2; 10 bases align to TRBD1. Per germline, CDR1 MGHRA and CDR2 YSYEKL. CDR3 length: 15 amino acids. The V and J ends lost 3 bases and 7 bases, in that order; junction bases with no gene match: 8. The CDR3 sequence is CASSQDLTGGFGYTF. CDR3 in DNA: TGCGCCAGCAGCCAGGATTTGACAGGGGGCTTTGGCTACACCTTC.

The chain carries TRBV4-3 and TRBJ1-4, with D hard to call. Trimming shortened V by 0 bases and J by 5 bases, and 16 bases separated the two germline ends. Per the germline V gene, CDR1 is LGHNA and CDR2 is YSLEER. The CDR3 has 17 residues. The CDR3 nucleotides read TGCGCCAGCAGCCAAGAGATGGTGAGCAGAGGGAATGAAAAACTGTTTTTT. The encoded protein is CASSQEMVSRGNEKLFF.

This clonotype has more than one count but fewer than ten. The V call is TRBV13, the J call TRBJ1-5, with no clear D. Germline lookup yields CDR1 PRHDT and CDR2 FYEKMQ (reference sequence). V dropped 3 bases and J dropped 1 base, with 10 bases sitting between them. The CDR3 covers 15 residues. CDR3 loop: CASSFSPVSNQPQHF. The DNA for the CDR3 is TGTGCCAGCAGCTTTTCGCCGGTAAGCAATCAGCCCCAGCATTTT.

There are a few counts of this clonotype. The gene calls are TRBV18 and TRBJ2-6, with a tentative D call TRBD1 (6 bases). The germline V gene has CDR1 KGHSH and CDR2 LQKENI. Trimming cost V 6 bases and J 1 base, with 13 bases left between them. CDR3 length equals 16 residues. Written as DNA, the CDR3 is TGTGCCAGCTCGCCAATGAGGGGGTCTGGGGCCAACGTCCTGACTTTC. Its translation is CASSPMRGSGANVLTF. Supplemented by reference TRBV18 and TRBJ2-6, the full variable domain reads NAGVMQNPRHLVRRRGQEARLRCSPMKGHSHVYWYRQLPEEGLKFMVYLQKENIIDESGMPKERFSAEFPKEGPSILRIQQVVRGDSAAYFCASSPMRGSGANVLTFGAGSRLTVL.

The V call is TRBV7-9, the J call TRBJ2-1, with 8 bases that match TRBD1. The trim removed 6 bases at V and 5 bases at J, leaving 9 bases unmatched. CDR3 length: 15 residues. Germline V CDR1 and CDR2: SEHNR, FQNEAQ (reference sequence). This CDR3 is CASRETGDPHNEQFF. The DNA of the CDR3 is TGTGCCAGCAGGGAGACAGGGGACCCGCACAATGAGCAGTTCTTC.

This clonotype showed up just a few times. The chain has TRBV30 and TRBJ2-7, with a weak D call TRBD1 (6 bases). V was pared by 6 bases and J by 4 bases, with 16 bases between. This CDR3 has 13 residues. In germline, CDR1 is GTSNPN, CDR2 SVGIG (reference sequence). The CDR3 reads CACSGTFGYEQYV. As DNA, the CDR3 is TGTGCCTGCTCCGGGACATTTGGATACGAGCAGTACGTC.

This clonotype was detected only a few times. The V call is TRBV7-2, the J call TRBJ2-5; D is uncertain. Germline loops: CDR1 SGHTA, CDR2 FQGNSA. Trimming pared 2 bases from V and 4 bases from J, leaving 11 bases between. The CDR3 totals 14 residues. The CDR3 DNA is TGTGCCAGCAGCTTATCTGGTGGGATAGAGACCCAGTACTTC. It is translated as CASSLSGGIETQYF.

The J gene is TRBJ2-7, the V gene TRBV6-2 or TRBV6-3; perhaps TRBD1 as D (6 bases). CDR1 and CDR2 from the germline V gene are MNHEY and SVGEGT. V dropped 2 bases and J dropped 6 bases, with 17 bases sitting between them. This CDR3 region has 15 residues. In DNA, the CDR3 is TGTGCCAGCAGTTACCCCGGACAGCGTAGAGGCGAGCAGTACTTC. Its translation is CASSYPGQRRGEQYF.